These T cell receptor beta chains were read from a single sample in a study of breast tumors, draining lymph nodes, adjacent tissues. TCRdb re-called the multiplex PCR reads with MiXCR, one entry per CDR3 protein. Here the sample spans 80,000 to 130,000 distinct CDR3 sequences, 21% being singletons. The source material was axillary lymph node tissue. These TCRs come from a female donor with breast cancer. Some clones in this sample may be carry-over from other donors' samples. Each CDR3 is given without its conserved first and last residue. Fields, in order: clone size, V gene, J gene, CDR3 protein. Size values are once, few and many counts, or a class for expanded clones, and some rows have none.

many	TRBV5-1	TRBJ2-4	ASSRELGNIQY
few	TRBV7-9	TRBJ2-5	ASSPLGPRRFEETQY
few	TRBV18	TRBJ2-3	ASSPRGNTQY
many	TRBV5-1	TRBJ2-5	ASSPGVWGETQY
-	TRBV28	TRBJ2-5	ASSGQGQETQY
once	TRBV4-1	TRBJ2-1	ASSQEGSMRGTVNEQF
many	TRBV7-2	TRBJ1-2	ASSPIPQDYGYT
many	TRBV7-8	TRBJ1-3	ASSITDRTSGNTIY
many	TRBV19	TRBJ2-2	ASTRGGGYTGELF
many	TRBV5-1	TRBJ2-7	ATQRETGAYEQY
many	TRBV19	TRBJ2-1	ASSGSGRANEQF
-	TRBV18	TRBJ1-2	ASSDRFRLEYGYT
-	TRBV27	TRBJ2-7	ASWHGGTSYEQY
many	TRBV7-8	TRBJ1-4	ASSLGTVREKLF
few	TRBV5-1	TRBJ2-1	ASSLSEGRAHNEQL
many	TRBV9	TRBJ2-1	ASSAGGTGVLDEQF
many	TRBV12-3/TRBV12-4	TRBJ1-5	ASSRQINQPQH
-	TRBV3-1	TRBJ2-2	ASSQEGGPTGELS
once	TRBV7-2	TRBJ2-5	ASSIGFSGETQY
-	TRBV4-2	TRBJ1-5	ASSQVWVSNQPQH
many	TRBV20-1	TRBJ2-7	SGLREGGYEQY
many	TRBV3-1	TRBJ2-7	ASRDPGRGEQY
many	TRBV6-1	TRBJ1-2	ASILGNYGYT
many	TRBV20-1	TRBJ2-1	SARLASDNEQF
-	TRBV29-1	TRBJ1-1	SVPNRGMNTEAF
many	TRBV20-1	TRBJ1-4	SATDRVGEKLF
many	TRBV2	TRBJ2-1	ASSEASGIHEQF
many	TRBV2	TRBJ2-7	ASSEAGEGSYEQY
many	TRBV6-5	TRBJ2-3	ASSNGDTQY
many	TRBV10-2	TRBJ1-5	ASSEYSFETANQPQH
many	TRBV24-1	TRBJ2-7	ATSDSGTAKAYEQY
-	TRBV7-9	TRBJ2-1	ASSLGAIGQF
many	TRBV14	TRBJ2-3	ASSQGLQGPYTDTQY
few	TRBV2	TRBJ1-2	ASNRDRANYGYT
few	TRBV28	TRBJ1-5	ASITGTGRNQPQH
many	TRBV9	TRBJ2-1	ASSAGPSYNEQF
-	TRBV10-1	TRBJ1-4	ASSERGALDEKLF
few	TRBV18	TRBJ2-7	ASSPGGAPSEQY
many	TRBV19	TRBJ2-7	ASSMGYEQY
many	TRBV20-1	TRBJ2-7	SARDPSDIPEQY
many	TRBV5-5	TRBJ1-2	ASSREPRTGLTNYGYT
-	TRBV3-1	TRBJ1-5	ASSQESTGDQPQH
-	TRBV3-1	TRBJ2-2	ASSQARAGGWELF
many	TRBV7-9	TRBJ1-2	ASSSVPGQRNGYT
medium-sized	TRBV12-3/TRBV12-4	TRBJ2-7	ASSRTESYEQY
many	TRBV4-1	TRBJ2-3	ASSQVRDYTDTQY
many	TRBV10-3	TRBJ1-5	AISERGADQPQH
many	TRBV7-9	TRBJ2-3	ATQEGPGRDTQY
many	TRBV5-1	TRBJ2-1	ASSLDVSGRAFYNEQF
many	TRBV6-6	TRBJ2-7	ASSFDRVEQY
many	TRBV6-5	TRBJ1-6	ASSQTGGNSPLH
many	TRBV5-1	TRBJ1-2	ASSLDTRQIGYT
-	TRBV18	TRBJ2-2	ASSPGSARELF